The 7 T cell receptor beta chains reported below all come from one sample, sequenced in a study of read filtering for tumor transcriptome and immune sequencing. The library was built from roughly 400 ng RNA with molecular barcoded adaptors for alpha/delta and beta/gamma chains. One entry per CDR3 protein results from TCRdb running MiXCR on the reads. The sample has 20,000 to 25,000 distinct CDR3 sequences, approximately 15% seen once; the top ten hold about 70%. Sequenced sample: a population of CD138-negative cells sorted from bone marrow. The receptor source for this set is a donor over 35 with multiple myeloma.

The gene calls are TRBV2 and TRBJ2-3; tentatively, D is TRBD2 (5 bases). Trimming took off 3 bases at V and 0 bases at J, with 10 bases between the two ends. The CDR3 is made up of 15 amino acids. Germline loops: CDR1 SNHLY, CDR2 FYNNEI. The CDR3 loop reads CASSELRVSTDTQYF. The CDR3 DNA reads TGTGCCAGCAGTGAGTTGCGGGTCAGCACAGATACGCAGTATTTT. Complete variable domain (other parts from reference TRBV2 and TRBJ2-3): EPEVTQTPSHQVTQMGQEVILRCVPISNHLYFYWYRQILGQKVEFLVSFYNNEISEKSEIFDDQFSVERPDGSNFTLKIRSTKLEDSAMYFCASSELRVSTDTQYFGPGTRLTVL.

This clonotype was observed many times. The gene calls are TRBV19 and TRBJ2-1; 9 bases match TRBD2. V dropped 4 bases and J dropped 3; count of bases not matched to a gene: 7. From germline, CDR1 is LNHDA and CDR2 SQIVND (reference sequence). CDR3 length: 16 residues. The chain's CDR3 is CASSTSGLAHYNEQFF. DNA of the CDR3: TGTGCCAGTAGTACCTCGGGACTAGCCCACTACAATGAGCAGTTCTTC.

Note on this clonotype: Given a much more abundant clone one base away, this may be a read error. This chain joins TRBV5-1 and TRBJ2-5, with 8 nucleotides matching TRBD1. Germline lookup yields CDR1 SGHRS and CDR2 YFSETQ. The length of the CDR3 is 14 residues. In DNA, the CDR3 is TGCGCCAGCAGCTCCGGACAGGGACAAGAGACCCAGCACTTC. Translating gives CASSSGQGQETQHF.

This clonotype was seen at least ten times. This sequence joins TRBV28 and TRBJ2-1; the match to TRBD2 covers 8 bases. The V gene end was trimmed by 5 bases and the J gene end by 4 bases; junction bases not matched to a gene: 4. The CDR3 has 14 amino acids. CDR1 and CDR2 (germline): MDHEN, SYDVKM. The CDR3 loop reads CASSLSGNYNEQFF. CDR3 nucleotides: TGTGCCAGCAGTCTTAGCGGGAATTACAATGAGCAGTTCTTC.

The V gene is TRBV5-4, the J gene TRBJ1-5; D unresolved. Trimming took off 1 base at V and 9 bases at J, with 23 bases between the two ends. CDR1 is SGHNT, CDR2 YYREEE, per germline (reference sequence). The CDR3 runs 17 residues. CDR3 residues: CASSLTREFATDRPQHF. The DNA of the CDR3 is TGTGCCAGCAGCTTGACAAGAGAATTTGCAACCGATCGGCCCCAGCATTTT.

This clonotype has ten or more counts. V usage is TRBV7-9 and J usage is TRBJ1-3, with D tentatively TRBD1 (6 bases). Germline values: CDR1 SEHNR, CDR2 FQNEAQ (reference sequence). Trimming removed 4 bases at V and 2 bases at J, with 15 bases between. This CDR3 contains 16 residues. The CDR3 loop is CASSSESGGPGNTIYF. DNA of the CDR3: TGTGCCAGCAGCTCCGAATCCGGGGGGCCTGGAAACACCATATATTTT. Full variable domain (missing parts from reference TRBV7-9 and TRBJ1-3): DTGVSQNPRHKITKRGQNVTFRCDPISEHNRLYWYRQTLGQGPEFLTYFQNEAQLEKSRLLSDRFSAERPKGSFSTLEIQRTEQGDSAMYLCASSSESGGPGNTIYFGEGSWLTVV.

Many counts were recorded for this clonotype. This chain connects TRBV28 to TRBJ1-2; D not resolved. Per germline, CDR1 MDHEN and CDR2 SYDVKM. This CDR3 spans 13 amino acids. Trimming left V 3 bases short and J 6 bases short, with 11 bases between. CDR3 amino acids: CASSFGVEDGYTF. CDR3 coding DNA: TGTGCCAGCAGTTTCGGGGTGGAGGATGGCTACACCTTC.